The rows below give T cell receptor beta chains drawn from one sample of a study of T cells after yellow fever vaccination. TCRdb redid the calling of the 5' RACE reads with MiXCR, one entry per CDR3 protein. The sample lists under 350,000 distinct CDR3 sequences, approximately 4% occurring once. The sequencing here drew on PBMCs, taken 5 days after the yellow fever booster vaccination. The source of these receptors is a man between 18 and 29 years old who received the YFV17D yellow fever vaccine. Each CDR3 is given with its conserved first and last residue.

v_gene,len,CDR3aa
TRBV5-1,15,CASSLEGHSPGELFF
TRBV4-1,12,CASGLVGNEQFF
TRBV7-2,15,CASSLASFQGYTQYF
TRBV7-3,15,CASTNLRTPNTEAFF
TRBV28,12,CASKTGSYEQYF
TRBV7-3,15,CASSLFGVANSPLHF
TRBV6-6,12,CASTPDPDEQYF
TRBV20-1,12,CSAVHRTDTQYF
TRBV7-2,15,CASRHSGASPDTQYF
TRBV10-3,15,CAISDRQEGDTEAFF
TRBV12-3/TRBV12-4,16,CASSLEGTGPYNEQFF
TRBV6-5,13,CASSLGQWEKLFF
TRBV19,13,CASSIWGNGGYTF
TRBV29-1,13,CSVRTGSNQPQHF
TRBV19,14,CASSILGYTGELFF
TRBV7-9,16,CASSLGWDGDVNEQFF
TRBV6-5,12,CASGGQVTGYTF
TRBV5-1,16,CASSLAGPRYNSPLHF
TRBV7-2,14,CASSLRRQVPGYTF
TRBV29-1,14,CSVVGPGYTDTQYF
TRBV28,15,CASSLWLADTGELFF
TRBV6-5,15,CASSYSGQGSYGYTF
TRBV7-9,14,CASSPLVGGTEAFF
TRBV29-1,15,CSVRSLASHTDTQYF
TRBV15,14,CATSGGGTQETQYF
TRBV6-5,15,CASSYSRTGVGEQYF
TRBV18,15,CASSPTTPRGNIQYF
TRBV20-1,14,CSTTGGAGSYEQYF
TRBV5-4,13,CASSSPLNTEAFF
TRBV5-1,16,CASSLSGTSGYNEQFF
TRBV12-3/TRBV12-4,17,CASTQTGAVFRDYGYTF
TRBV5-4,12,CASSWEYNEQFF
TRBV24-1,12,CATGGSGDKLFF
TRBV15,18,CATSRDIQTVYSNQPQHF
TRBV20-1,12,CSARETAYEQYF
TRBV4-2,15,CASSRWGGRTGELFF
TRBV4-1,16,CASSQEGRGRYNEQFF
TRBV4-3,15,CASSQEGGWGGEQYF
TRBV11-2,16,CASSSPTNGGYNEQFF
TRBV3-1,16,CASSQDMGDRLYEQYF
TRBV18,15,CASSPYYRNTGELFF
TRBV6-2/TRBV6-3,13,CASSDWTNNEQFF
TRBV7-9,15,CASTIFRGKEYGYTF
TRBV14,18,CASSQYTGGSSSYNEQFF
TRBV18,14,CASSSGTGADEQYF
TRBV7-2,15,CASSLVGPGTDTQYF